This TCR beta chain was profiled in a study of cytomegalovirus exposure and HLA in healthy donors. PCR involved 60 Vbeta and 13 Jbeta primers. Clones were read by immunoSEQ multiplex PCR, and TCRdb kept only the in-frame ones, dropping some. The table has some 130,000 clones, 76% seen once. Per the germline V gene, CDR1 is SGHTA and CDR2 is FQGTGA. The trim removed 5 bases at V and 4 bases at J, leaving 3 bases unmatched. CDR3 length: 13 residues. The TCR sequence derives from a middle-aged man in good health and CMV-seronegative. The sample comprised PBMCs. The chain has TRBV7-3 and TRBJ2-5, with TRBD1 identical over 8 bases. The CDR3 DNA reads TGTGCCAGCAGCACGGACAGGGCAGAGACCCAGTACTTC. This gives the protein CASSTDRAETQYF.